The 9 T cell receptor beta chains below were found in one sample sequenced in a study of cytotoxic CD8 clonotypes in ibrutinib-treated CLL. Some clones are missing from TCRdb's copy, which holds only in-frame ones; the method was immunoSEQ multiplex PCR. The sample has approximately 92,000 clones, 60% to 80% seen once. The specimen comprised PBMCs, sampled after 24 months of ibrutinib treatment. The receptors come from a human donor with chronic lymphocytic leukemia.

The CDR3 loop is CSVHTTGSPSYEQYF. CDR3 bases: TGCAGCGTACATACCACGGGGAGTCCGTCCTACGAGCAGTACTTC. This chain uses TRBV29-1 with TRBJ2-7; D is perhaps TRBD2 (5 bases). V gave up 6 bases and J gave up 1 base, with 19 bases separating them. The germline V gene encodes CDR1 SQVTM and CDR2 ANQGSEA. This CDR3 has 15 residues.

The chain carries TRBV2 and TRBJ2-7; the match to TRBD1 covers 7 bases. Trimming at V came to 6 bases and at J to 7 bases, leaving 15 bases not matched to a gene. Germline V gene lookup returns CDR1 SNHLY and CDR2 FYNNEI. This CDR3 is built from 15 residues. The CDR3 loop is CASRTETGRYREQYF. CDR3 DNA: TGTGCCAGCAGGACGGAGACAGGGCGGTATAGGGAGCAGTACTTC.

The chain joins TRBV5-1 to TRBJ2-2; 11 nucleotides align to TRBD2. V gave up 3 bases and J gave up 0 bases; unmatched junction bases: 7. The germline CDR1 and CDR2 sequences are SGHRS and YFSETQ. The CDR3 totals 18 residues. CDR3 sequence: CASSYNPGLAANTGELFF. The CDR3 DNA follows: TGCGCCAGCAGCTATAATCCGGGACTAGCGGCGAACACCGGGGAGCTGTTTTTT.

This chain links TRBV30 with TRBJ1-3, with 8 bases lining up with TRBD1. The CDR3 spans 13 residues. Trimming at V came to 4 bases and at J to 3 bases, leaving 2 bases not matched to a gene. CDR1 is GTSNPN, CDR2 SVGIG, per germline (reference sequence). The CDR3 coding sequence is TGTGCCTGGACAGGGGGCTTTGGAAACACCATATATTTT. It is translated as CAWTGGFGNTIYF.

The chain joins TRBV7-3 to TRBJ2-7; D call uncertain. CDR1 is SGHTA and CDR2 is FQGTGA in the germline V gene. The V and J ends lost 2 bases and 2 bases respectively, with 7 bases between them. This CDR3 has 13 residues. CDR3 nucleotide sequence: TGTGCCAGCAGCTTATCCAGCGCCTACGAGCAGTACTTC. This codes for CASSLSSAYEQYF.

J is TRBJ2-5 and V is TRBV28, with 14 positions matching TRBD2. The CDR3 consists of 16 residues. Looked up from germline, CDR1 is MDHEN and CDR2 is SYDVKM. Trimming removed 5 bases from V and 5 bases from J; junction bases left unmatched: 7. The DNA of the CDR3 is TGTGCCAGCAGTCGGACTAGCGGGAGGCTAGGGGAGACCCAGTACTTC. It translates to CASSRTSGRLGETQYF.

This clone was seen just once. The V call is TRBV9, the J call TRBJ2-1; perhaps TRBD2 as D (6 bases). The V gene lost 3 bases and the J gene lost 7 bases, with 11 bases spanning the gap. Per the germline V gene, CDR1 is SGDLS and CDR2 is YYNGEE. There are 13 residues in the CDR3. In DNA form, the CDR3 reads TGTGCCAGCAGCGGAGCCCTAGCGAATGAGCAGTTCTTC. This translates into CASSGALANEQFF.

This clone occurred a few times. The genes are TRBV11-2 and TRBJ1-3, with TRBD1 matching 9 bases. Losses at the gene ends were 7 bases for V and 3 bases for J; bases not matched to a gene: 4. CDR3 length: 14 residues. CDR1 is SGHAT and CDR2 is FQNNGV in the germline V gene. The CDR3 region is CASNLGQGGNTIYF. CDR3 nucleotide sequence: TGTGCCAGCAATCTGGGACAGGGTGGAAACACCATATATTTT.

The CDR3 region is CASSLGPQPEAFF. In DNA, the CDR3 is TGTGCCAGCAGTTTGGGACCCCAGCCTGAAGCTTTCTTT. The chain joins TRBV28 to TRBJ1-1; D may be TRBD1 (5 bases). CDR1 is MDHEN, CDR2 SYDVKM, per germline. Deletions cut 3 bases from V and 6 bases from J, with 11 bases between. The length of the CDR3 is 13 residues.